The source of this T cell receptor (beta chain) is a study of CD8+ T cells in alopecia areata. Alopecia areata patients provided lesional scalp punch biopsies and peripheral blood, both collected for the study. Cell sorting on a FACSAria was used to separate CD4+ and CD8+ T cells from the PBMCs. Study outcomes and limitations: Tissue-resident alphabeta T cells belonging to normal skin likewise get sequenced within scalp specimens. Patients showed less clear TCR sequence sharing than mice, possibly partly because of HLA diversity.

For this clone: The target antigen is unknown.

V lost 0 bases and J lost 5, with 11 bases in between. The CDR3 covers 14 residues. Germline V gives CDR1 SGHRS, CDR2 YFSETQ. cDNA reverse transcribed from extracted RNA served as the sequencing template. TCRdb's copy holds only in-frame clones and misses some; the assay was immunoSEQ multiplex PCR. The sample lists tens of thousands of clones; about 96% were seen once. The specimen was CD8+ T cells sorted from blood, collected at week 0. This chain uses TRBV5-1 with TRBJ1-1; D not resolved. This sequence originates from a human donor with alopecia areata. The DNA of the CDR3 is TGCGCCAGCAGCTTGGTCCCTCTCGGGACTGAAGCTTTCTTT. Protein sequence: CASSLVPLGTEAFF.